A selection of T cell receptor beta chains follows, all from one sample in a study of shared clonotypes between healthy human individuals. The method was immunoSEQ multiplex PCR; TCRdb's version includes in-frame clones alone and lacks a portion of them. The data show some 2.1 million clones, about 95% seen once. The specimen sequenced was naive CD8+ T cells sorted from blood. Every receptor here comes from a man between 18 and 35 years old in good health. Both conserved end residues are part of each CDR3. The D gene is left open where the match is weak. Clone size is given for some rows only: seen once, a few or many times, or a class if the clone is expanded.

V gene	D gene	J gene	clone size	CDR3 DNA	CDR3 protein
TRBV2	.	TRBJ1-1	.	TGTGCCAGCAGGACAGGCCTCCTCCATGAAGCTTTCTTT	CASRTGLLHEAFF
TRBV5-1	.	TRBJ1-2	.	TGCGCCAGCAGCTTGCTCGCGGGGGGCGGTAACTATGGCTACACCTTC	CASSLLAGGGNYGYTF
TRBV11-2	.	TRBJ1-2	.	TGTGCCAGCAGCGACACAAGGGTTGTCTATGGCTACACCTTC	CASSDTRVVYGYTF
TRBV4-1	TRBD1	TRBJ1-1	.	TGCGCCAGCAGCTCGACAGGGGGCTTGAGGACTGAAGCTTTCTTT	CASSSTGGLRTEAFF
TRBV11-2	.	TRBJ2-7	.	TGTGCCAGCAGCTTAATAAAATCGGCAGTGCCCTACGAGCAGTACTTC	CASSLIKSAVPYEQYF
TRBV1	.	TRBJ1-1	.	TGCACCAGCCGCAGATTTGAAGCTTTCTTT	CTSRRFEAFF
TRBV7-8	.	TRBJ1-1	.	TGTGCCAGCAGCCTACCGAGTCCGTCTGGTAACACTGAAGCTTTCTTT	CASSLPSPSGNTEAFF
TRBV30	.	TRBJ1-5	few	TGTGCCTGGAGTGCAGGACAGCTCGGTCAGCCCCAGCATTTT	CAWSAGQLGQPQHF
TRBV4-1	.	TRBJ1-1	.	TGCGCCAGCAGCCAATCTCAGGGCTTGGGGGCTTTCTTT	CASSQSQGLGAFF
TRBV13	TRBD1	TRBJ1-6	.	TGTGCCAGCAGCCCCGGGACAGGCTATAATTCACCCCTCCACTTT	CASSPGTGYNSPLHF
TRBV27	.	TRBJ2-3	.	TGTGCCAGCAGAGGCGGGTTTCCTAGCACAGATACGCAGTATTTT	CASRGGFPSTDTQYF
TRBV7-3	TRBD2	TRBJ2-1	.	TGTGCCAGCAGCTCCACTAGCGGGGGGGCCTACAATGAGCAGTTCTTC	CASSSTSGGAYNEQFF
TRBV7-8	.	TRBJ1-5	.	TGTGCCAGCAGCTTAGGGAACAATCAGCCCCAGCATTTT	CASSLGNNQPQHF
TRBV4-3	.	TRBJ2-7	.	TGCGCCAGCAGCCTTTGGACCGGAAGCTACGAGCAGTACTTC	CASSLWTGSYEQYF
TRBV4-1	.	TRBJ2-2	.	TGCGCCAGCAGCCAAAGGGCCTCGAAGGCCGGGGAGCTGTTTTTT	CASSQRASKAGELFF
TRBV7-8	TRBD2	TRBJ2-7	once	TGTGCCAGCAGCCCAAATTCAGGTGGCGGGGGGGCTTCATACGAGCAGTACTTC	CASSPNSGGGGASYEQYF
TRBV27	.	TRBJ2-1	.	TGTGCCAGCAGTTTACAGGTGGGAGAGGGGGAATCCTACAATGAGCAGTTCTTC	CASSLQVGEGESYNEQFF
TRBV27	.	TRBJ1-2	once	TGTGCCAGCAGCTCCCGGACAGCCTATGGCTACACCTTC	CASSSRTAYGYTF
TRBV5-8	.	TRBJ2-7	.	TGTGCCAGCAGCTTGGCAGGGTTGTACTACGAGCAGTACTTC	CASSLAGLYYEQYF
TRBV27	TRBD2	TRBJ2-7	once	TGTGCCAGCACCCCGTCGGCGGGGGAAAGCTCCTACGAGCAGTACTTC	CASTPSAGESSYEQYF
TRBV4-3	.	TRBJ2-5	.	TGCGCCAGCAGCCAAGAAAGCGGAGGGGAGGAGACCCAGTACTTC	CASSQESGGEETQYF
TRBV28	TRBD1	TRBJ2-5	.	TGTGCCAGCACCCCTGCAGGGGGCTATGGGGAGACCCAGTACTTC	CASTPAGGYGETQYF
TRBV27	.	TRBJ2-7	.	TGTGCCAGCAGTTCTACGACTCGTTCCTACGAGCAGTACTTC	CASSSTTRSYEQYF
TRBV30	.	TRBJ1-2	.	TGTGCCTGGAAAATAGACAGAGCCTATGGCTACACCTTC	CAWKIDRAYGYTF
TRBV13	TRBD2	TRBJ2-1	.	TGTGCCAGCAGCCCCGGGACTAGGGGAGGGAATGAGCAGTTCTTC	CASSPGTRGGNEQFF
TRBV9	.	TRBJ2-1	once	TGTGCCAGCAGCGTAGAGGGGGAACTAAGACACAATGAGCAGTTCTTC	CASSVEGELRHNEQFF
TRBV11-2	TRBD2	TRBJ2-3	.	TGTGCCAGCAGCCCCCTAGCGGAGATGGGGAAAGATACGCAGTATTTT	CASSPLAEMGKDTQYF
TRBV15	.	TRBJ1-4	.	TGTGCCACCAGCAGCGAGGACAGAACAACTAATGAAAAACTGTTTTTT	CATSSEDRTTNEKLFF
TRBV18	.	TRBJ1-1	.	TGTGCCAGCTCACCTGGGACACGGATAGACACTGAAGCTTTCTTT	CASSPGTRIDTEAFF
TRBV9	.	TRBJ2-7	.	TGTGCCAGCAGTCCTGTCGAGTTCTCCGAGCAGTACTTC	CASSPVEFSEQYF
TRBV5-1	TRBD1	TRBJ2-7	few	TGCGCCAGCAGCTCTGGACAGGGGACCTACGAGCAGTACTTC	CASSSGQGTYEQYF
TRBV5-6	.	TRBJ2-7	.	TGTGCCAGCAGCTTTCTCTTACAGCGCGACTACGAGCAGTACTTC	CASSFLLQRDYEQYF
TRBV27	TRBD1	TRBJ2-7	.	TGTGCCAGCAGTTTAAACAGGGGATACGAGCAGTACTTC	CASSLNRGYEQYF
TRBV7-3	.	TRBJ2-2	.	TGTGCCACGGCGGGGTCGAACACCGGGGAGCTGTTTTTT	CATAGSNTGELFF
TRBV7-9	.	TRBJ2-3	.	TGTGCCAGCAGGGTAGAATCTAGGACAGATACGCAGTATTTT	CASRVESRTDTQYF
TRBV11-2	.	TRBJ2-1	.	TGTGCCAGCAGCTTCAATCGGGACAATAATGAGCAGTTCTTC	CASSFNRDNNEQFF
TRBV7-9	.	TRBJ2-7	.	TGTGCCAGCAGCTTGGGGATGGGGTCACACTACGAGCAGTACTTC	CASSLGMGSHYEQYF
TRBV5-6	TRBD2	TRBJ2-7	once	TGTGCCAGCAGCCGGGGACTAGCGGGAGGGCCCATGCTCTACGAGCAGTACTTC	CASSRGLAGGPMLYEQYF
TRBV6-6	.	TRBJ2-1	.	TGTGCCAGCAGTTACTTAAGCAGATACAATGAGCAGTTCTTC	CASSYLSRYNEQFF
TRBV9	.	TRBJ2-1	.	TGTGCCAGCAACGTAGCGGTCTCCTACAATGAGCAGTTCTTC	CASNVAVSYNEQFF
TRBV27	.	TRBJ1-6	.	TGTGCCAGCAGGGTGGACGGTCTTGAGGATTCACCCCTCCACTTT	CASRVDGLEDSPLHF
TRBV7-8	.	TRBJ2-3	.	TGTGCCAGCAGCCCGGTTCTGTGGGGCGGGGTCGCAACTGGCACAGATACGCAGTATTTT	CASSPVLWGGVATGTDTQYF
TRBV20-1	.	TRBJ2-7	.	TGCAGTGCTAGAGATTTCCCGGCGAAGTACTTC	CSARDFPAKYF
TRBV2	.	TRBJ1-1	.	TGTGCCAGCAGTGAATCCCCCGATTGGCCCCTGGACACTGAAGCTTTCTTT	CASSESPDWPLDTEAFF
TRBV7-2	.	TRBJ1-5	.	TGTGCCAGCAGCTTAACGAACCCCTTGGGGCCCCAGCATTTT	CASSLTNPLGPQHF
TRBV4-1	.	TRBJ2-1	once	TGCGCCAGCAGCCCACTAGCCGGGTATGAGCAGTTCTTC	CASSPLAGYEQFF
TRBV29-1	.	TRBJ1-1	once	TGCAGCGTTGAGTCAGGGGCGAACACTGAAGCTTTCTTT	CSVESGANTEAFF
TRBV9	.	TRBJ1-1	.	TGTGCCAGCAAAGGTGAGATGAACACTGAAGCTTTCTTT	CASKGEMNTEAFF
TRBV13	.	TRBJ2-6	.	TGTGCCAGCAGCTTACCAGGGGCCAGCTCTGGGGCCAACGTCCTGACTTTC	CASSLPGASSGANVLTF
TRBV11-2	.	TRBJ2-7	.	TGTGCCAGCAGCTTAGCCGGGTTCTACGAGCAGTACTTC	CASSLAGFYEQYF
TRBV7-9	TRBD2	TRBJ2-1	once	TGTGCCAGCAGCTTAATCGCGGGAGGGCCAAATGAGCAGTTCTTC	CASSLIAGGPNEQFF
TRBV28	TRBD1	TRBJ1-2	.	TGTGCCAGCAGTCCTCCTGCTATCTCAGGGGGAGTTGGCTATGGCTACACCTTC	CASSPPAISGGVGYGYTF
TRBV28	.	TRBJ2-7	.	TGTGCCAGCAGCCCAGGGGGGGAGTCCTACGAGCAGTACTTC	CASSPGGESYEQYF
TRBV4-1	.	TRBJ2-7	.	TGCGCCAGCAGCCAAGATCACGGGAACGGGCAGTACTTC	CASSQDHGNGQYF
TRBV7-6	.	TRBJ1-1	.	TGTGCCAGCAGCTTAGAAAGAAACACTGAAGCTTTCTTT	CASSLERNTEAFF
TRBV4-1	.	TRBJ1-5	few	TGCGCCAGCAGCCATCCTCCTTCGCCCCAGCATTTT	CASSHPPSPQHF